The subject of this entry is one T cell receptor (beta chain). What it recognizes is unknown. The sample belongs to a study of cytotoxic CD8 clonotypes in ibrutinib-treated CLL. Only in-frame clones appear in the TCRdb table, and some are missing; sequencing was by immunoSEQ multiplex PCR. The sample holds 160,000 or so clones; roughly four fifths are singletons and the top ten take under 5.5%. Between the trimmed V and J ends, which lost 1 base and 3 bases, there was a span of 10 bases. Looked up from germline, CDR1 is LGHNA and CDR2 is YSLEER. The CDR3 sequence is 14 residues long. Whole-study results and caveats: Before falling back toward baseline at progression, clonality had risen at the time of ibrutinib response.

The receptor was isolated from a human donor with chronic lymphocytic leukemia. The J gene is TRBJ2-7, the V gene TRBV4-3; tentative D call: TRBD2 (7 bases). Sequencing used PBMCs, obtained after 24 months of ibrutinib treatment. This chain's CDR3 is CASSQVGGGYEQYF. DNA of the CDR3: TGCGCCAGCAGCCAAGTAGGGGGGGGCTACGAGCAGTACTTC.